The 31 T cell receptor delta chains reported below all come from one sample, sequenced in a study of Vδ1+ human thymocytes. General study findings and limits: In the thymus, TRG and TRD repertoires looked highly polyclonal with Gaussian CDR3 lengths.

What these receptors recognize is not known. RNA was extracted from the cells and then reverse transcribed. Pooled V-gene forward primers with one constant-region reverse primer generated the CDR3 amplicons by multiplex PCR. TCRdb re-called clones from the multiplex PCR reads via CATT. The table lists more than 25,000 delta-chain clones, more than 6.5% of them singletons. Input material: Vdelta1+ gamma-delta thymocytes from the thymus. The subset was: FACS-sorted CD3+ TCRalphabeta- TCRVdelta1+ TCRVdelta2- thymocytes. The receptors come from a girl in the first two years of life who had congenital heart surgery.

In its sample, this clone ranks as medium-sized. V and J are TRDV2 and TRDJ1, with 8 bases aligning to TRDD3. Germline CDR1 GEAIGNYY, CDR2 EKD. The CDR3 is 19 residues long. V trimming: 2 bases; J trimming: 0 bases; junction bases outside the gene matches: 16. The CDR3 loop is CACDRAGLGGPLYTDKLIF. In DNA, the CDR3 is TGTGCCTGTGACAGGGCGGGACTGGGGGGCCCCCTGTACACCGATAAACTCATCTTT.

This sequence joins TRDV1 and TRDJ1, with D possibly being TRDD2 or TRDD3 (6 bases each). The CDR3 sequence is 22 residues long. The germline V gene encodes CDR1 TSWWSYY and CDR2 QGS. V lost 3 bases to trimming and J lost 0 bases, with 32 bases between them. CDR3 loop: CALGDLLLPLGKRPRHTDKLIF. As DNA, the CDR3 is TGTGCTCTTGGGGACCTCCTCCTACCCCTGGGGAAACGACCCCGACACACCGATAAACTCATCTTT.

The chain has TRDV1 and TRDJ1; D is unclear. Trimming stripped 5 bases from V and 1 base from J, with 8 bases between. Germline V gene sequence: CDR1 TSWWSYY, CDR2 QGS. This CDR3 has 13 residues. The CDR3 here is CALGSPLTDKLIF. CDR3 coding DNA: TGTGCTCTTGGGTCGCCTCTCACCGATAAACTCATCTTT.

A few counts support this clone. The rearrangement links TRDV1 to TRDJ1, with 12 nucleotides matching TRDD3. Looked up from germline, CDR1 is TSWWSYY and CDR2 is QGS. The CDR3 has 22 amino acids. V shed 2 bases and J 4 bases; nucleotides not matched to a gene: 23. CDR3 bases: TGTGCTCTTGGGGAAGAACCTACCACCGGAATTTACTGGGGGATACACGACGATAAACTCATCTTT. Translated, it gives CALGEEPTTGIYWGIHDDKLIF.

This clone was counted between two and nine times. A much bigger clone sits one base away, suggesting this may be a read error. Within the sample, other DNA sequences also encode this same CDR3. The V and J genes are TRDV2 and TRDJ1, with TRDD3 matching 8 bases. Per germline, CDR1 GEAIGNYY and CDR2 EKD. V lost 2 bases to trimming and J lost 0 bases; unmatched junction nucleotides: 7. The CDR3 is made up of 16 amino acids. The chain's CDR3 is CACDRLGDTYTDKLIF. DNA of the CDR3: TGTGCCTGTGACAGGCTGGGGGACACGTACACCGATAAACTCATCTTT.

The chain joins TRDV1 to TRDJ1; 12 bases are a match to TRDD3. From germline, CDR1 is TSWWSYY and CDR2 QGS. The CDR3 is 22 residues long. The V and J ends lost 1 base and 4 bases, in that order; junction bases with no gene match: 22. The CDR3: CALGEPPSSWGIRVLEGDKLIF. CDR3 nucleotide sequence: TGTGCTCTTGGGGAACCCCCTTCCTCCTGGGGGATACGCGTATTAGAGGGCGATAAACTCATCTTT.

V usage is TRDV1 and J usage is TRDJ1; TRDD3 is a possible D gene (5 bases). V dropped 5 bases and J dropped 3 bases, with 19 bases sitting between them. Germline V CDR1 and CDR2: TSWWSYY, QGS. This CDR3 contains 16 residues. The CDR3 loop is CALGRGSGGSPDKLIF. The CDR3 bases are TGTGCTCTTGGGAGGGGTTCAGGGGGGTCCCCCGATAAACTCATCTTT.

This clone has a handful of counts. The chain carries TRDV1 and TRDJ1, with TRDD3 identical over 13 bases. Losses at the gene ends were 1 base for V and 3 bases for J; bases not matched to a gene: 23. CDR1 is TSWWSYY, CDR2 QGS, per germline. The CDR3 spans 23 residues. CDR3 protein: CALGEPNRYSSLTGGYGADKLIF. The CDR3 DNA follows: TGTGCTCTTGGGGAACCAAACCGGTACAGTAGTCTGACTGGGGGATACGGGGCCGATAAACTCATCTTT.

This clone has only a few counts. V gene TRDV1 combines with J gene TRDJ1; D perhaps matches TRDD3 (8 bases). Germline V CDR1 and CDR2: TSWWSYY, QGS. The germline V and J ends were trimmed by 4 bases and 0 bases, with 24 bases remaining between them. The CDR3 runs 19 residues. CDR3 coding DNA: TGTGCTCTTGGGGCCCCCTTCCTTCGTACTGGGGGTAACACCGATAAACTCATCTTT. This codes for CALGAPFLRTGGNTDKLIF.

This clone has just a few counts. The chain joins TRDV1 to TRDJ1, with TRDD3 identical over 8 bases. Germline CDR1 and CDR2: TSWWSYY and QGS. The CDR3 is 18 residues long. V trimming: 2 bases; J trimming: 3 bases; junction bases outside the gene matches: 14. CDR3 nucleotide sequence: TGTGCTCTTGGGGAATGGGCCCTGGGGGAGGTTCGATCCGATAAACTCATCTTT. Amino acids: CALGEWALGEVRSDKLIF.

J is TRDJ1 and V is TRDV1, with D possibly TRDD2 on 5 matching bases. The J gene, absent from TCRdb, was called here by matching the DNA to germline. Germline V gene lookup returns CDR1 TSWWSYY and CDR2 QGS. CDR3 length: 17 amino acids. Deletions cut 0 bases from V and 4 bases from J, with 18 bases between. CDR3 in amino acids: CALGELLLGPTFDKLIF. In nucleotides, the CDR3 is TGTGCTCTTGGGGAACTCCTCCTAGGCCCAACCTTCGATAAACTCATCTTT.

This clone was observed a few times. The chain joins TRDV1 to TRDJ1, with TRDD3 as a possible D gene (6 bases). V lost 2 bases, J lost 5 bases, and 18 bases lay in between. Per the germline V gene, CDR1 is TSWWSYY and CDR2 is QGS. This CDR3 is built from 16 residues. CDR3 loop: CALGEFDTYMRDKLIF. CDR3 coding DNA: TGTGCTCTTGGGGAATTTGATACGTACATGAGGGATAAACTCATCTTT.

In its sample, this clone was seen a few times. The V and J genes are TRDV1 and TRDJ1, with D unresolved. Germline lookup yields CDR1 TSWWSYY and CDR2 QGS. The germline V and J ends were trimmed by 0 bases and 0 bases, with 17 bases remaining between them. This CDR3 region has 18 residues. CDR3 nucleotides: TGTGCTCTTGGGGAACTAGTTAGGGCCGACCCATACACCGATAAACTCATCTTT. Translation gives CALGELVRADPYTDKLIF.

The table lists this clone with a few counts. Because the CDR3's place on the DNA is in doubt, the DNA is left out and the CDR3 is given as listed by TCRdb. The chain has TRDV1 and TRDJ1; the table assigns TRDD3, which was not confirmed against the DNA. The CDR3 length equals 18 residues, ends included. Per the germline V gene, CDR1 is TSWWSYY and CDR2 is QGS. CDR3 region: CALGDWAFLRTVGEELIF.

This clone was seen only a few times. The chain uses TRDV1 and TRDJ1, with D possibly TRDD3 on 6 matching bases. The length of the CDR3 is 18 residues. V lost 0 bases and J lost 3, with 20 bases in between. Germline CDR1 and CDR2: TSWWSYY and QGS. Written as DNA, the CDR3 is TGTGCTCTTGGGGAACTAATAACTGTCGGGGGGACTCCCGATAAACTCATCTTT. The encoded protein is CALGELITVGGTPDKLIF.

This clone appeared a few times. The chain employs TRDV1 and TRDJ1, with D possibly TRDD3 on 6 matching bases. Germline V CDR1 and CDR2: TSWWSYY, QGS. Trimming left V 1 base short and J 10 bases short, with 37 bases between. The CDR3 contains 21 residues. The DNA of the CDR3 is TGTGCTCTTGGGGAACGAGGCCTTCTTCGCCGGGGATCAAAAGCTGGGACTCTACTCATCTTT. Its translation: CALGERGLLRRGSKAGTLLIF.

There are a few counts of this clone. This chain joins TRDV1 and TRDJ1, with D unresolved. CDR3 size: 15 residues. CDR1 is TSWWSYY, CDR2 QGS, per germline. V lost 4 bases, J lost 6 bases, and 18 bases lay in between. The CDR3 sequence: CALGGLRLGFNKLIF. DNA of the CDR3: TGTGCTCTTGGGGGTCTCCGCCTCGGCTTCAATAAACTCATCTTT.

The genes are TRDV1 and TRDJ1, with 12 bases matching TRDD3. Per the germline V gene, CDR1 is TSWWSYY and CDR2 is QGS. The CDR3 has 23 residues. Trimming at V came to 0 bases and at J to 3 bases, leaving 23 bases not matched to a gene. The CDR3 nucleotides are TGTGCTCTTGGGGAACTCCCTGGGAACCTTCCTACGGTACTGGGGGATACTCCCGATAAACTCATCTTT. It yields the protein CALGELPGNLPTVLGDTPDKLIF.

This clone was counted a few times. The chain is built from TRDV1 and TRDJ1; TRDD3 matches at 7 bases. Trimming removed 4 bases from V and 1 base from J; junction bases left unmatched: 24. There are 21 residues in the CDR3. Germline assignment: CDR1 TSWWSYY and CDR2 QGS. In nucleotides, the CDR3 is TGTGCTCTTGGGGCATACTTACCGCACGAACGGGGGGGATTAGGCACCGATAAACTCATCTTT. It specifies CALGAYLPHERGGLGTDKLIF.

This clone came up a few times. The chain uses TRDV1 and TRDJ1, with TRDD3 identical over 7 bases. Germline trimming cut 4 bases from V and 8 bases from J; bases unmatched to any gene: 13. CDR1 is TSWWSYY and CDR2 is QGS in the germline V gene. The CDR3 sequence is 15 residues long. CDR3 loop: CALGGLYRGYRKLIF. The CDR3 DNA is TGTGCTCTTGGGGGCCTCTACAGGGGATATCGAAAACTCATCTTT.

This clone has more than one count but fewer than ten. V and J are TRDV1 and TRDJ1; 10 nucleotides align to TRDD3. Germline assignment: CDR1 TSWWSYY and CDR2 QGS. The trim removed 2 bases at V and 0 bases at J, leaving 9 bases unmatched. There are 18 residues in the CDR3. The CDR3 spells CALGERRITGGYTDKLIF. CDR3 coding DNA: TGTGCTCTTGGGGAAAGGCGGATTACTGGGGGATACACCGATAAACTCATCTTT.

The chain employs TRDV1 and TRDJ1; the D gene is possibly TRDD3 (6 bases). The CDR3 extends over 19 amino acids. Deletions cut 0 bases from V and 0 bases from J, with 20 bases between. Germline CDR1 is TSWWSYY and CDR2 is QGS. The CDR3 coding sequence is TGTGCTCTTGGGGAACTAGTGCATCCTGGGGATCTTTACACCGATAAACTCATCTTT. Translation gives CALGELVHPGDLYTDKLIF.

This chain joins TRDV1 and TRDJ1, with TRDD3 as a possible D gene (9 bases). TCRdb records no J gene; here it was assigned by comparing the DNA to germline. Per the germline V gene, CDR1 is TSWWSYY and CDR2 is QGS. V was pared by 5 bases and J by 0 bases, with 46 bases between. This CDR3 comprises 26 residues. CDR3 amino acids: CALGPPDFLLLQLVGDNRRDTDKLIF. For the CDR3, the DNA is TGTGCTCTTGGGCCCCCGGACTTCCTACTCCTCCAGTTGGTGGGGGATAACCGGCGGGACACCGATAAACTCATCTTT.

This clone was detected only a few times. The chain combines TRDV1 with TRDJ1, with D unresolved. CDR1 and CDR2 (germline): TSWWSYY, QGS. The CDR3 loop spans 15 amino acids. V was trimmed by 6 bases and J by 9 bases, leaving 23 bases between them. The chain's CDR3 is CALGMKGRRPRELIF. DNA for the CDR3: TGTGCTCTTGGAATGAAGGGACGGAGACCAAGGGAACTCATCTTT.

No V gene was called, though TRDJ1 was called as the J gene; TRDD3, the D gene given by the table, was not confirmed from the DNA. This CDR3 has 19 amino acids. In DNA, the CDR3 is TGTGCTCTTGGGGAACCGCCGGTCGCTGGGGGATACGGCTCTCCGAAACTCATCTTT. Its protein product is CALGEPPVAGGYGSPKLIF.

This sequence joins TRDV1 and TRDJ1, with a weak D call TRDD2 (9 bases). The germline V gene encodes CDR1 TSWWSYY and CDR2 QGS. Trimming pared 4 bases from V and 0 bases from J, leaving 30 bases between. The CDR3 spans 21 residues. This chain's CDR3 is CALGGLPTRVLGVVYTDKLIF. Here the CDR3 DNA reads TGTGCTCTTGGGGGCCTTCCTACTCGGGTACTGGGGGTCGTCTACACCGATAAACTCATCTTT.

The J gene call is TRDJ1, but no V gene call exists; the table's D call of TRDD3 was not tested on the DNA. The CDR3 totals 18 residues. DNA for the CDR3: TGTGCTCTTGGGGAAGTTTCTGGGGGACCAGGCCCAATCGATAAACTCATCTTT. Protein product: CALGEVSGGPGPIDKLIF.

This clone turned up a few times. The rearrangement uses TRDV1 and TRDJ1; 12 bases align to TRDD3. The J segment lost 3 bases and the V segment lost 1 base, leaving 12 bases of the junction unmatched. The length of the CDR3 is 19 residues. CDR1 is TSWWSYY and CDR2 is QGS in the germline V gene. The CDR3 loop is CALGEPTVLLGDTSDKLIF. DNA of the CDR3: TGTGCTCTTGGGGAACCAACGGTCCTACTGGGGGATACATCCGATAAACTCATCTTT.

This clone came up a few times. A clone one base away is much larger, so this may be a read error. V usage is TRDV2 and J usage is TRDJ1, with a weak D call TRDD3 (5 bases). The CDR3 sequence is 15 residues long. Between the trimmed V and J ends, which lost 3 bases and 1 base, there was a span of 14 bases. Germline CDR1 reads GEAIGNYY; CDR2 reads EKD. CDR3 in amino acids: CACDSPLTGTDKLIF. CDR3 in DNA: TGTGCCTGTGACTCACCTCTCACTGGCACCGATAAACTCATCTTT.

This clone was counted a few times. The chain links TRDV1 to TRDJ1, with D possibly called TRDD2 or TRDD3 (5 bases each). Trimming cost V 4 bases and J 2 bases, with 26 bases left between them. CDR1 and CDR2 from the germline V gene are TSWWSYY and QGS. CDR3 length: 19 residues. The CDR3 reads CALGGTAYGGLGETDKLIF. In DNA, the CDR3 is TGTGCTCTTGGGGGGACTGCCTACGGAGGTCTGGGAGAGACCGATAAACTCATCTTT.

The chain has TRDV1 and TRDJ1; the match to TRDD3 covers 10 bases. The trim removed 5 bases at V and 0 bases at J, leaving 9 bases unmatched. The CDR3 loop spans 17 amino acids. Germline lookup yields CDR1 TSWWSYY and CDR2 QGS. CDR3 in amino acids: CALGKKLGDPYTDKLIF. The CDR3 nucleotides are TGTGCTCTTGGGAAAAAACTGGGGGATCCGTACACCGATAAACTCATCTTT.